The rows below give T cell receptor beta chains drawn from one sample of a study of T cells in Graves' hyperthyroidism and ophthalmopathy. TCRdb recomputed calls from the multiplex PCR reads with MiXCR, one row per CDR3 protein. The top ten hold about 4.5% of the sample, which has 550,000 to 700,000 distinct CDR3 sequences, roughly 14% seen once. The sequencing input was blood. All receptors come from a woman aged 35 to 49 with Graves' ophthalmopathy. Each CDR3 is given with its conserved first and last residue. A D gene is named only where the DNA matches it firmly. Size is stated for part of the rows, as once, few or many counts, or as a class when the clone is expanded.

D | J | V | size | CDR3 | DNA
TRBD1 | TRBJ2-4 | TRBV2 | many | CASKDRGEGNIQYF | TGTGCCAGCAAAGACAGGGGGGAGGGAAACATTCAGTACTTC
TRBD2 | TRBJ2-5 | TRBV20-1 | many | CSAMGTSGTETQYF | TGCAGTGCCATGGGGACTAGCGGGACAGAGACCCAGTACTTC
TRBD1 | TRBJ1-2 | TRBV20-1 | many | CSARNSGGSESYGYTF | TGCAGTGCTAGAAACTCAGGGGGAAGTGAGAGCTATGGCTACACCTTC
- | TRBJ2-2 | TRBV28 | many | CASQPPDRLTGELFF | TGTGCCAGCCAACCCCCCGACAGGCTCACCGGGGAGCTGTTTTTT
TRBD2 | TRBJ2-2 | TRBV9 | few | CASSVTGRTGELFF | TGTGCCAGCAGCGTTACCGGGAGGACCGGGGAGCTGTTTTTT
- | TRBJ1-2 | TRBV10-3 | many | CAISESTARHGYTF | TGTGCCATCAGTGAGTCGACGGCCAGGCATGGCTACACCTTC
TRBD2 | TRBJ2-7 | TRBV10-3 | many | CAITPEPGEGYEQYF | TGTGCCATCACGCCCGAGCCTGGGGAGGGGTACGAGCAGTACTTC
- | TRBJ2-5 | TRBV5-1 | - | CASSLLPPEGGETQYF | TGCGCCAGCAGCTTACTCCCGCCTGAGGGGGGAGAGACCCAGTACTTC
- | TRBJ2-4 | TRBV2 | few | CASSEVIGIQYF | TGTGCCAGCAGTGAAGTCATTGGCATTCAGTACTTC
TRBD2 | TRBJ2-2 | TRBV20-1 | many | CSARTLAGDAGELFF | TGCAGTGCTAGAACCCTAGCGGGAGATGCCGGGGAGCTGTTTTTT
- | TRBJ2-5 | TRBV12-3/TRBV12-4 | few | CASSIEGGETQYF | TGTGCCAGCAGTATTGAGGGTGGGGAGACCCAGTACTTC
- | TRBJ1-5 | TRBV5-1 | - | CASSKDGGEYQPQHF | TGCGCCAGCAGCAAGGACGGCGGGGAATATCAGCCCCAGCATTTT
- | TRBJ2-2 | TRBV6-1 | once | CASRPGHANTGELFF | TGTGCCAGCAGACCCGGGCACGCGAACACCGGGGAGCTGTTTTTT
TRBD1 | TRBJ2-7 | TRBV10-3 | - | CAISPGQGQGMFHEQYF | TGTGCCATCAGCCCGGGCCAGGGACAGGGTATGTTCCACGAGCAGTACTTC
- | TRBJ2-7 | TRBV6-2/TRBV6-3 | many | CASSYGNSVEQYF | TGTGCCAGCAGTTACGGGAACAGTGTCGAGCAGTACTTC
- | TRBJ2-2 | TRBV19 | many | CASSIAADNTGELFF | TGTGCCAGTAGTATTGCGGCCGATAACACCGGGGAGCTGTTTTTT
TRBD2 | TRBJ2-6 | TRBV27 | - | CASSLRTSGRLAGANVLTF | TGTGCCAGCAGTTTAAGGACTAGCGGGAGACTTGCTGGGGCCAACGTCCTGACTTTC
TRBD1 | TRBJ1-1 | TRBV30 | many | CAWSRNRGNTEAFF | TGTGCCTGGAGCAGAAACAGGGGGAACACTGAAGCTTTCTTT
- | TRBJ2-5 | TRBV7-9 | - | CASSLTTTQETQYF | TGTGCCAGCAGCTTGACGACTACACAAGAGACCCAGTACTTC
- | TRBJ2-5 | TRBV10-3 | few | CAISESRLVGQETQYF | TGTGCCATCAGTGAGTCGAGACTAGTAGGCCAAGAGACCCAGTACTTC
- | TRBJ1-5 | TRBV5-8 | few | CASSSEPIPFPQHF | TGTGCCAGCAGCTCGGAACCCATTCCCTTTCCCCAGCATTTT
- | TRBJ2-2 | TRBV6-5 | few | CASSYIGGENTGELFF | TGTGCCAGCAGTTACATCGGCGGGGAGAACACCGGGGAGCTGTTTTTT
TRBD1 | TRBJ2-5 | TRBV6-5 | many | CTSSSRDRATQETQYF | TGTACCAGCAGTTCTCGGGACAGAGCTACCCAAGAGACCCAGTACTTC
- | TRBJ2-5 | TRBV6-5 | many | CASSYRERETQYF | TGTGCCAGCAGTTACAGGGAACGAGAGACCCAGTACTTC
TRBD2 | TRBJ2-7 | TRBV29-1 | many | CSVEDPSSGRSYEQYF | TGCAGCGTTGAAGACCCGAGTAGCGGGAGATCCTACGAGCAGTACTTC
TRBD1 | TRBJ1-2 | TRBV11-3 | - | CASSLTGQGIFGYTF | TGTGCCAGCAGCTTAACTGGACAGGGGATTTTTGGCTACACCTTC
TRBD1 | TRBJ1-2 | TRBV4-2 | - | CASSQDSDRDDGYTF | TGTGCCAGCAGCCAAGATTCGGACAGGGATGATGGCTACACCTTC
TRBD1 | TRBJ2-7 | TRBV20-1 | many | CSARDREPYEQYF | TGCAGTGCTAGGGACAGGGAGCCATACGAGCAGTACTTC
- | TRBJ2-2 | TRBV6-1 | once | CASRLDSQNTGELFF | TGTGCCAGCAGACTGGACAGCCAGAACACCGGGGAGCTGTTTTTT
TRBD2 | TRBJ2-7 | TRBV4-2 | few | CASSQDSGSSFSYEQYF | TGTGCCAGCAGCCAAGACAGCGGGAGTTCCTTTAGCTACGAGCAGTACTTC
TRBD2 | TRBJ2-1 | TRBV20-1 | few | CSARDFMTSATYNEQFF | TGCAGTGCTAGAGATTTCATGACTAGCGCCACCTACAATGAGCAGTTCTTC
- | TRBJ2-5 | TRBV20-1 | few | CSARDRVETQYF | TGCAGTGCTAGAGACAGGGTAGAGACCCAGTACTTC
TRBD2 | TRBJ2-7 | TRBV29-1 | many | CSVTAGLTLYEQYF | TGCAGCGTTACAGCGGGACTCACCCTCTACGAGCAGTACTTC
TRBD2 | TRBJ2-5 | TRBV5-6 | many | CASSPTSGRLETQYF | TGTGCCAGCAGCCCGACTAGCGGGAGATTGGAGACCCAGTACTTC
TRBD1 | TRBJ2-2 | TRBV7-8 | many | CASSSMTGEDGELFF | TGTGCCAGCAGCTCAATGACAGGGGAGGACGGGGAGCTGTTTTTT
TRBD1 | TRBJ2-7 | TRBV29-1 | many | CSVESYGQGGYEQYF | TGCAGCGTTGAAAGCTACGGACAGGGGGGCTACGAGCAGTACTTC
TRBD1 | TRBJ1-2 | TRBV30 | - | CAWKPGTESFWNGYTF | TGTGCCTGGAAACCGGGGACAGAGTCCTTTTGGAATGGCTACACCTTC
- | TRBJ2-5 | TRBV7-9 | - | CASSSGLGGVAETQYF | TGTGCCAGCAGCTCAGGACTAGGGGGCGTGGCGGAGACCCAGTACTTC
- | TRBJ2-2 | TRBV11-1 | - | CASSLARQFANTGELFF | TGTGCCAGCAGCTTAGCTCGGCAGTTCGCGAACACCGGGGAGCTGTTTTTT
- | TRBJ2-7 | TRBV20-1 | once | CSARRGEGAEQYF | TGCAGTGCTAGGAGGGGGGAAGGGGCCGAGCAGTACTTC